Below are 13 T cell receptor beta chains sequenced from a single sample in a study of blood T cell repertoires in COVID-19 (dated by TCRdb to 2019 to 2021). Library creation used the immunoSEQ multiplex PCR assay. What TCRdb holds here is the immuneACCESS table cut down to in-frame rearrangements. Part of the clones is not present; checked against another copy, under half of the missing clones reflect an unresolved V gene, and the others are unexplained. The sample table contains over 200,000 clones; only one count was recorded for approximately 91% of them. 2% to 3% of the sample is taken by the ten largest. Sequencing was done on a sample of peripheral blood. Every receptor here comes from a person between 18 and 35 years old with COVID-19, enrolled during active disease.

The chain employs TRBV24-1 and TRBJ1-5, with 7 positions matching TRBD1. CDR3 length: 13 amino acids. V lost 5 bases and J lost 8; bases outside the gene matches: 5. Germline V lookup: CDR1 KGHDR, CDR2 SFDVKD. The CDR3 DNA reads TGTGCCACCAGTGGACAGGGCAGTAAGCCCCAGCATTTT. Protein: CATSGQGSKPQHF.

The V call is TRBV5-1, the J call TRBJ2-3; tentatively, D is TRBD1 (6 bases). Trimming removed 5 bases at V and 0 bases at J, with 10 bases between. The length of the CDR3 is 14 residues. Germline V gives CDR1 SGHRS, CDR2 YFSETQ. The chain's CDR3 is CASRGQTSTDTQYF. Written as DNA, the CDR3 is TGCGCCAGCAGAGGACAGACTAGCACAGATACGCAGTATTTT.

This chain connects TRBV7-9 to TRBJ2-3, with TRBD2 matching over 7 bases. V shed 4 bases, J shed 3 bases, and the junction held 10 bases outside the gene matches. Germline V gives CDR1 SEHNR, CDR2 FQNEAQ (reference sequence). This CDR3 region has 16 residues. CDR3 nucleotide sequence: TGTGCCAGCAGCTCCGGACTAGTTTCGTTGACAGATACGCAGTATTTT. It yields the protein CASSSGLVSLTDTQYF. Combining the CDR3 with reference TRBV7-9 and TRBJ2-3 gives the whole variable domain DTGVSQNPRHKITKRGQNVTFRCDPISEHNRLYWYRQTLGQGPEFLTYFQNEAQLEKSRLLSDRFSAERPKGSFSTLEIQRTEQGDSAMYLCASSSGLVSLTDTQYFGPGTRLTVL.

The V and J genes are TRBV5-1 and TRBJ1-3, with D tentatively TRBD1 (5 bases). The CDR3 length is 15 residues. Germline CDR1 and CDR2: SGHRS and YFSETQ. Trimming removed 0 bases at V and 3 bases at J, with 10 bases between. CDR3 in amino acids: CASSLESGNGNTIYF. CDR3 nucleotides: TGCGCCAGCAGCTTGGAGTCAGGGAATGGAAACACCATATATTTT.

This clone has a single count. V usage is TRBV5-1 and J usage is TRBJ2-6; D not resolved. In germline, CDR1 is SGHRS, CDR2 YFSETQ. The germline V and J ends were trimmed by 4 bases and 0 bases, with 14 bases remaining between them. This CDR3 is built from 17 residues. CDR3 in DNA: TGCGCCAGCAGCCCCCTAGGCCACGACTCTGGGGCCAACGTCCTGACTTTC. Translating gives CASSPLGHDSGANVLTF.

This chain connects TRBV7-6 to TRBJ2-5; D unclear. CDR3 length: 16 residues. Germline V gene lookup returns CDR1 SGHVS and CDR2 FNYEAQ. V lost 5 bases and J 2 bases, leaving 18 bases between the germline ends. The CDR3 DNA sequence: TGTGCCAGCAGCCCCGAGTTTGGTACTGCTCAAGAGACCCAGTACTTC. Translated: CASSPEFGTAQETQYF.

The chain combines TRBV6-5 with TRBJ1-3; 9 bases fit TRBD1. The CDR3 has 15 amino acids. CDR1 is MNHEY and CDR2 is SVGAGI in the germline V gene. V was clipped by 5 bases and J by 4 bases; unmatched bases: 6. CDR3 sequence (DNA): TGTGCCAGCAGTAAACAGGGGGCGGGAGGAAACACCATATATTTT. This encodes CASSKQGAGGNTIYF.

The V call is TRBV18, the J call TRBJ2-7; D possibly corresponds to TRBD1 (6 bases). This CDR3 has 12 amino acids. The germline V and J ends were trimmed by 1 base and 7 bases, with 8 bases remaining between them. The V gene's germline CDR1 is KGHSH and CDR2 LQKENI. The CDR3 region is CASSPRGREQYF. The DNA of the CDR3 is TGTGCCAGCTCACCACGGGGGCGGGAGCAGTACTTC.

The chain's CDR3 is CASTWGPAGENTDTQYF. The CDR3 DNA follows: TGTGCCAGCACGTGGGGCCCGGCGGGGGAGAACACAGATACGCAGTATTTT. The chain carries TRBV5-5 and TRBJ2-3; 7 nucleotides match TRBD2. The CDR3 consists of 17 residues. With 6 bases clipped from V and 2 bases from J, the junction kept 15 bases outside the gene matches. CDR1 and CDR2 (germline): SGHKS, YYEKEE (reference sequence).

The sample holds one count of this clone. This chain uses TRBV9 with TRBJ2-5, with a tentative D call TRBD2 (6 bases). Germline V CDR1 and CDR2: SGDLS, YYNGEE. This CDR3 is 15 amino acids long. Between the trimmed V and J ends, which lost 0 bases and 4 bases, there was a span of 13 bases. CDR3 sequence reads: CASSVDGGRIETQYF. The CDR3 DNA is TGTGCCAGCAGCGTAGACGGGGGAAGGATAGAGACCCAGTACTTC.

The chain links TRBV27 to TRBJ2-5; 7 nucleotides agree with TRBD1. The CDR3 is made up of 16 amino acids. V dropped 3 bases and J dropped 5; count of bases not matched to a gene: 12. Germline V lookup: CDR1 MNHEY, CDR2 SMNVEV (reference sequence). The CDR3, as DNA: TGTGCCAGCAGTTTGTATTTCCCCGGACAGGCGGAGACCCAGTACTTC. This translates into CASSLYFPGQAETQYF.

This chain links TRBV3-1 (or the pseudogene TRBV3-2) with TRBJ2-1; TRBD1 aligns across 9 bases. Unmatched junction bases numbered 10, after V lost 3 bases and J lost 10 bases. The CDR3 has 15 amino acids. Germline CDR1 is LGHDT and CDR2 is YNNKEL (reference sequence). CDR3 nucleotides: TGTGCCAGCAGCCAGGGACAGGGAGTCTCTGAAGAGCAGTTCTTC. This encodes CASSQGQGVSEEQFF.

The V and J genes are TRBV24-1 and TRBJ2-1; 8 nucleotides align to TRBD1. Trimming at V came to 4 bases and at J to 6 bases, leaving 10 bases not matched to a gene. CDR3 length equals 16 residues. The germline V gene has CDR1 KGHDR and CDR2 SFDVKD. CDR3 region: CATSDPGQGISNEQFF. The CDR3 DNA reads TGTGCCACCAGTGACCCAGGACAGGGAATTAGCAATGAGCAGTTCTTC.